A single sample is the source of the 5 T cell receptor beta chains below, sequenced in a study of OX40 agonist ivuxolimab in advanced cancers. Method: immunoSEQ multiplex PCR; TCRdb's copy keeps in-frame clones and lacks some. The data contain about 54,000 clones, around 88% of them seen just once; the ten biggest clones take up around 1.4%. The sequencing used CD4+ or CD8+ T cells sorted from blood, collected in a trial of the OX40 agonist ivuxolimab. Source of these receptors: an adult with an advanced solid tumor such as melanoma, head and neck, liver or kidney cancer.

The V call is TRBV28, the J call TRBJ1-5; 7 bases are a match to TRBD1. The CDR3 extends over 16 amino acids. Unmatched junction bases numbered 10, after V lost 4 bases and J lost 4 bases. Germline V gene lookup returns CDR1 MDHEN and CDR2 SYDVKM. The CDR3 reads CASSSLTGLRNQPQHF. The DNA for the CDR3 is TGTGCCAGCAGTTCATTGACAGGGCTAAGAAATCAGCCCCAGCATTTT.

The chain couples TRBV28 to TRBJ1-5; 8 bases match TRBD1. The CDR3 contains 14 residues. In germline, CDR1 is MDHEN, CDR2 SYDVKM. J was trimmed by 6 bases and V by 6 bases; bases with no gene match: 7. CDR3 coding DNA: TGTGCCAGCAGAGGACAGGGATCGAGTCAGCCCCAGCATTTT. Translating gives CASRGQGSSQPQHF.

This clone came up once. For the CDR3, the DNA is TGCGCCAGCAGCCAATCGCCGGGACTCGCAACTTACAAGCAGTACTTC. This codes for CASSQSPGLATYKQYF. The rearrangement uses TRBV4-1 and TRBJ2-7; D is possibly TRBD2 (6 bases). The CDR3 loop spans 16 amino acids. Germline CDR1 reads MGHRA; CDR2 reads YSYEKL. Trimming shortened V by 2 bases and J by 8 bases, and 22 bases separated the two germline ends.

This clone was seen a handful of times. The gene calls are TRBV7-3 and TRBJ1-1; D remains ambiguous. V lost 4 bases, J lost 1 base, and 7 bases lay in between. The CDR3 length is 13 residues. CDR1 is SGHTA and CDR2 is FQGTGA in the germline V gene. The CDR3 is CASSWTTNTEAFF. CDR3 nucleotides: TGTGCCAGCAGCTGGACGACGAACACTGAAGCTTTCTTT.

A few counts support this clone. This chain uses TRBV4-1 with TRBJ1-1; D gene unclear. Trimming took off 1 base at V and 3 bases at J, with 9 bases between the two ends. Germline-derived CDR1 and CDR2 are MGHRA and YSYEKL. There are 14 residues in the CDR3. CDR3 loop: CASSQGGRDTEAFF. In nucleotides, the CDR3 is TGCGCCAGCAGCCAAGGGGGTCGGGACACTGAAGCTTTCTTT.